This T cell receptor (beta chain) was recovered during a study of T cell changes during pregnancy in multiple sclerosis. Libraries were prepared by immunoSEQ multiplex PCR; TCRdb keeps only in-frame clonotypes and omits some of them. The data contain roughly 59,000 clones, 93% of them seen just once; the ten biggest clones take up roughly 0.34%. Germline CDR1 MGHRA, CDR2 YSYEKL. The CDR3 has 17 residues. The germline V and J ends were trimmed by 3 bases and 0 bases, with 15 bases remaining between them. The receptor's source is a female donor with multiple sclerosis, enrolled in a pregnancy study. Here the sequenced sample was CD4+ T cells from peripheral blood mononuclear cells, taken before pregnancy. The rearrangement links TRBV4-1 to TRBJ2-1; a possible D gene is TRBD1 (6 bases). CDR3 sequence reads: CASSHRIRGNSYNEQFF. The CDR3 bases are TGCGCCAGCAGCCACAGAATCAGGGGCAACTCCTACAATGAGCAGTTCTTC.